The rows below give T cell receptor beta chains drawn from one sample of a study of spatial heterogeneity in lung cancer. TCRdb re-called the 5' RACE reads with MiXCR, one entry per CDR3 protein. The sample consists of 77,000 or so distinct CDR3 sequences, roughly a fifth of them appearing once. This specimen consisted of PBMCs, obtained at surgery. These receptor sequences come from a male donor with early-stage non-small cell lung cancer. CDR3s include the opening cysteine and the closing phenylalanine or tryptophan. The D gene is left open where the match is weak. Clone size is not always given. Where it is, it says once, few, many or a class for expanded clones.

CDR3nt: TGTGCCAGCAGCCGTCGGGGGGGCGGACGGGATACGCAGTATTTT
CDR3aa: CASSRRGGGRDTQYF
v_gene: TRBV12-3/TRBV12-4
d_gene: TRBD2
j_gene: TRBJ2-3
abundance: .

CDR3nt: TGCAGTGCTTGCGACAGGGGGCGAGGTGACACTGAAGCTTTCTTT
CDR3aa: CSACDRGRGDTEAFF
v_gene: TRBV20-1
d_gene: TRBD1
j_gene: TRBJ1-1
abundance: few

CDR3nt: TGTGCCAGCAGCTTTCTAACCGGGGAGCAGTTCTTC
CDR3aa: CASSFLTGEQFF
v_gene: TRBV5-5
d_gene: .
j_gene: TRBJ2-1
abundance: .

CDR3nt: TGTGCCAGCAGCGTTGGCTACACAGATACGCAGTATTTT
CDR3aa: CASSVGYTDTQYF
v_gene: TRBV9
d_gene: .
j_gene: TRBJ2-3
abundance: .

CDR3nt: TGCAGCGTGACCCGGGACGTCGACTCTGGGGCCAACGTCCTGACTTTC
CDR3aa: CSVTRDVDSGANVLTF
v_gene: TRBV29-1
d_gene: .
j_gene: TRBJ2-6
abundance: many

CDR3nt: TGTGCCAGCACCGACAGGGCCAATTCACCCCTCCACTTT
CDR3aa: CASTDRANSPLHF
v_gene: TRBV6-2/TRBV6-3
d_gene: TRBD1
j_gene: TRBJ1-6
abundance: few

CDR3nt: TGTGCCAGTAGTGATCCGATAGGGTTTGGTGAGCAGTTCTTC
CDR3aa: CASSDPIGFGEQFF
v_gene: TRBV19
d_gene: .
j_gene: TRBJ2-1
abundance: .

CDR3nt: TGCGCCAGCAGCTACGCCGGGACAGGGGAAGAGACCCAGTACTTC
CDR3aa: CASSYAGTGEETQYF
v_gene: TRBV5-1
d_gene: TRBD1
j_gene: TRBJ2-5
abundance: few

CDR3nt: TGTGCCAGCAGTTCCTCCGGGAGGGCATGGGCCAAAAACATTCAGTACTTC
CDR3aa: CASSSSGRAWAKNIQYF
v_gene: TRBV28
d_gene: TRBD2
j_gene: TRBJ2-4
abundance: .

CDR3nt: TGTGCCATCAGCTTAACTAGCCTCAATGAGCAGTTCTTC
CDR3aa: CAISLTSLNEQFF
v_gene: TRBV10-3
d_gene: .
j_gene: TRBJ2-1
abundance: .

CDR3nt: TGTGCCAGCAGCAGGGCCTACTCCTACGAGCAGTACTTC
CDR3aa: CASSRAYSYEQYF
v_gene: TRBV12-3/TRBV12-4
d_gene: .
j_gene: TRBJ2-7
abundance: .

CDR3nt: TGCGCCAGCAGCCCACAAGGGGACGAGACCCAGTACTTC
CDR3aa: CASSPQGDETQYF
v_gene: TRBV5-1
d_gene: .
j_gene: TRBJ2-5
abundance: few

CDR3nt: TGTGCCAGCAGTCCCGGGACTAGCGGGAACGAGCAGTACTTC
CDR3aa: CASSPGTSGNEQYF
v_gene: TRBV2
d_gene: TRBD2
j_gene: TRBJ2-7
abundance: .

CDR3nt: TGTGCCAGCAGTTCCGACATCTACTATGGCTACACCTTC
CDR3aa: CASSSDIYYGYTF
v_gene: TRBV28
d_gene: .
j_gene: TRBJ1-2
abundance: few

CDR3nt: TGTGCCAGCAGTTTAGGCGTATGGGGCTCGAAAGAGCAGTACTTC
CDR3aa: CASSLGVWGSKEQYF
v_gene: TRBV28
d_gene: .
j_gene: TRBJ2-7
abundance: .

CDR3nt: TGTGCCAGCAGCCTTCAACTAGCGGGAGGGCCCTCAGCCAAAAACATTCAGTACTTC
CDR3aa: CASSLQLAGGPSAKNIQYF
v_gene: TRBV5-5
d_gene: TRBD2
j_gene: TRBJ2-4
abundance: few

CDR3nt: TGCAGTGCTAGGGGGGACCTTGTCATCTTC
CDR3aa: CSARGDLVIF
v_gene: TRBV20-1
d_gene: .
j_gene: TRBJ2-1
abundance: few

CDR3nt: TGTGCCAGTAGTCCCCGCCCTTCCTTTAACTATGGCTACACCTTC
CDR3aa: CASSPRPSFNYGYTF
v_gene: TRBV19
d_gene: .
j_gene: TRBJ1-2
abundance: .

CDR3nt: TGTGCCAGCAGCTCCCCCCGGACAGACATGAACACTGAAGCTTTCTTT
CDR3aa: CASSSPRTDMNTEAFF
v_gene: TRBV13
d_gene: .
j_gene: TRBJ1-1
abundance: many

CDR3nt: TGCGCCAGCAGCTTGGATTTAGGGGCGGCTAATGAAAAACTGTTTTTT
CDR3aa: CASSLDLGAANEKLFF
v_gene: TRBV5-1
d_gene: .
j_gene: TRBJ1-4
abundance: .

CDR3nt: TGTGCCAGCAGTTTAAGACGACTAGTCATTTCTGAGCAGTTCTTC
CDR3aa: CASSLRRLVISEQFF
v_gene: TRBV27
d_gene: .
j_gene: TRBJ2-1
abundance: few

CDR3nt: TGTGCCAGCAGCCCGACAGGACGATCGTACCAAGAGACCCAGTACTTC
CDR3aa: CASSPTGRSYQETQYF
v_gene: TRBV7-3
d_gene: .
j_gene: TRBJ2-5
abundance: few

CDR3nt: TGTGCCAGCAGCTTAGGCGGGTTCACCGGGGAGCTGTTTTTT
CDR3aa: CASSLGGFTGELFF
v_gene: TRBV7-2
d_gene: .
j_gene: TRBJ2-2
abundance: .

CDR3nt: TGCGCCAGCAGCTACGGGACAGGGGAGGACGAGCAGTACTTC
CDR3aa: CASSYGTGEDEQYF
v_gene: TRBV5-1
d_gene: TRBD1
j_gene: TRBJ2-7
abundance: .

CDR3nt: TGTGCCAGCAGTTCGGGACAGACCATGAACACTGAAGCTTTCTTT
CDR3aa: CASSSGQTMNTEAFF
v_gene: TRBV12-3/TRBV12-4
d_gene: TRBD1
j_gene: TRBJ1-1
abundance: many

CDR3nt: TGTGCCAGCAGTGGGGACAGGGATCAGCCCCAGCATTTT
CDR3aa: CASSGDRDQPQHF
v_gene: TRBV6-1
d_gene: TRBD1
j_gene: TRBJ1-5
abundance: .

CDR3nt: TGTGCCAGCAGTCCAGGACTAGCGGGAGGCTGGGGGGCCCAGTACTTC
CDR3aa: CASSPGLAGGWGAQYF
v_gene: TRBV28
d_gene: TRBD2
j_gene: TRBJ2-5
abundance: few

CDR3nt: TGTGCCAGCAGCCCCCAACTAGCGGGACCCGAGCAGTACTTC
CDR3aa: CASSPQLAGPEQYF
v_gene: TRBV7-6
d_gene: TRBD2
j_gene: TRBJ2-7
abundance: .

CDR3nt: TGTGCCAGCAGACAGGGCTATGGCTACACCTTC
CDR3aa: CASRQGYGYTF
v_gene: TRBV2
d_gene: .
j_gene: TRBJ1-2
abundance: .

CDR3nt: TGTGCCAGCAGCTCCCTAGCGGGGCCTGACAATGAGCAGTTCTTC
CDR3aa: CASSSLAGPDNEQFF
v_gene: TRBV7-2
d_gene: TRBD2
j_gene: TRBJ2-1
abundance: .

CDR3nt: TGTGCTAGCAGCTTAGATGGTAATAGCAATCAGCCCCAGCATTTT
CDR3aa: CASSLDGNSNQPQHF
v_gene: TRBV7-7
d_gene: .
j_gene: TRBJ1-5
abundance: .

CDR3nt: TGTGCCAGCAGTTTATCAGGGATTAGCAATCAGCCCCAGCATTTT
CDR3aa: CASSLSGISNQPQHF
v_gene: TRBV27
d_gene: .
j_gene: TRBJ1-5
abundance: .

CDR3nt: TGTGCCAGCAGTTTTCCCGGGACAGGGGCAAGGAACACTGAAGCTTTCTTT
CDR3aa: CASSFPGTGARNTEAFF
v_gene: TRBV28
d_gene: TRBD1
j_gene: TRBJ1-1
abundance: .

CDR3nt: TGTGCCAGCAGCCAACAGCGGGAGGAGGGTGAGCAGTTCTTC
CDR3aa: CASSQQREEGEQFF
v_gene: TRBV4-2
d_gene: TRBD2
j_gene: TRBJ2-1
abundance: .

CDR3nt: TGCAGCGTTCCCAAACGCGGGACGGCCAGTGAGACCCAGTACTTC
CDR3aa: CSVPKRGTASETQYF
v_gene: TRBV29-1
d_gene: .
j_gene: TRBJ2-5
abundance: many

CDR3nt: TGTGCCAGCAGACACCCGGGACAGGGGTTGGGCAATCAGCCCCAGCATTTT
CDR3aa: CASRHPGQGLGNQPQHF
v_gene: TRBV6-6
d_gene: TRBD1
j_gene: TRBJ1-5
abundance: few

CDR3nt: TGTGCCAGCAGGTCGGATTTCCGGGACAAGCTGAATCAGCCCCAGCATTTT
CDR3aa: CASRSDFRDKLNQPQHF
v_gene: TRBV6-5
d_gene: .
j_gene: TRBJ1-5
abundance: .

CDR3nt: TGTGCCACCAGTGGCCAGAGCACAGATACGCAGTATTTT
CDR3aa: CATSGQSTDTQYF
v_gene: TRBV24-1
d_gene: .
j_gene: TRBJ2-3
abundance: many